These 30 T cell receptor beta chains were sequenced from one sample in a study of CD4 T cells in relation to SARS-CoV-2 and coronaviruses. Clones were read by immunoSEQ multiplex PCR, and TCRdb kept only the in-frame ones, dropping some. The data show under 50,000 clones, with 88% seen just once and 9.2% held by the top ten. Material: memory CD4+ T cells from PBMCs. All receptors come from an adult with COVID-19.

The V call is TRBV24-1, the J call TRBJ2-1; D is perhaps TRBD2 (7 bases). The CDR3 has 18 residues. Germline CDR1 KGHDR, CDR2 SFDVKD. Deletions cut 5 bases from V and 3 bases from J, with 22 bases between. The CDR3 DNA sequence: TGTGCCACCAGTGTTCCTTCAATAGGGGGGGGGTTCTACAATGAGCAGTTCTTC. Encoded protein: CATSVPSIGGGFYNEQFF.

This chain joins TRBV28 and TRBJ1-5, with 10 nucleotides matching TRBD1. CDR1 is MDHEN, CDR2 SYDVKM, per germline. This CDR3 is 14 amino acids long. Unmatched junction bases numbered 7, after V lost 6 bases and J lost 8 bases. CDR3 coding DNA: TGTGCCAGCAGGACAGGGGGCGAAACTGAGCCCCAGCATTTT. Encoded protein: CASRTGGETEPQHF.

The rearrangement joins TRBV6-5 to TRBJ1-5, with D perhaps TRBD1 (5 bases). The CDR3 totals 14 residues. Germline CDR1 reads MNHEY; CDR2 reads SVGAGI. V lost 2 bases, J lost 10 bases, and 15 bases lay in between. The CDR3 loop reads CASSYAGSGGPQHF. In DNA, the CDR3 is TGTGCCAGCAGTTACGCAGGGTCCGGGGGTCCCCAGCATTTT.

The chain employs TRBV9 and TRBJ2-2; D unresolved. This CDR3 contains 15 residues. Looked up from germline, CDR1 is SGDLS and CDR2 is YYNGEE. The V end lost 0 bases, the J end lost 1 base, and 7 bases lay between the germline ends. The CDR3 DNA follows: TGTGCCAGCAGCGTAGGATCTCTGAACACCGGGGAGCTGTTTTTT. It yields the protein CASSVGSLNTGELFF.

V is TRBV10-3 and J is TRBJ1-1, with D maybe TRBD1 (5 bases). This CDR3 spans 15 amino acids. Germline CDR1 and CDR2: ENHRY and SYGVKD. Trimming cost V 8 bases and J 3 bases, with 19 bases left between them. Here the CDR3 reads CAIDSGNLLHTEAFF. The CDR3 DNA reads TGTGCCATCGACTCAGGGAATCTGCTGCACACTGAAGCTTTCTTT.

The chain uses TRBV6-5 and TRBJ1-6; TRBD1 might be the D (6 bases). V was shortened by 5 bases and J by 7 bases, with 15 bases between the two germline ends. The CDR3 is 15 amino acids. The germline V gene has CDR1 MNHEY and CDR2 SVGAGI. This CDR3 reads CASSRARGTNSPLHF. CDR3 sequence (DNA): TGTGCCAGCAGTAGAGCGAGGGGGACCAATTCACCCCTCCACTTT.

CDR3 amino acids: CASSPGVAGINYGYTF. Here the CDR3 DNA reads TGTGCCAGCAGCCCCGGGGTGGCAGGGATTAACTATGGCTACACCTTC. J is TRBJ1-2 and V is TRBV3-1 (or the pseudogene TRBV3-2); D is perhaps TRBD1 (5 bases). V was shortened by 4 bases and J by 1 base, with 16 bases between the two germline ends. The CDR3 runs to 16 residues. Germline CDR1 LGHDT, CDR2 YNNKEL (reference sequence).

The genes are TRBV28 and TRBJ2-7, with 10 bases matching TRBD1. CDR1 is MDHEN and CDR2 is SYDVKM in the germline V gene. The CDR3 has 15 residues. V trimming: 6 bases; J trimming: 3 bases; junction bases outside the gene matches: 8. Written as DNA, the CDR3 is TGTGCCAGCAGACCGACTGGACAGGGGGGCTACGAGCAGTACTTC. It is translated as CASRPTGQGGYEQYF.

The chain uses TRBV5-1 and TRBJ2-2; 11 nucleotides line up with TRBD1. This CDR3 spans 16 amino acids. V lost 3 bases and J lost 0; bases outside the gene matches: 1. Germline V lookup: CDR1 SGHRS, CDR2 YFSETQ. The CDR3 region is CASSSGQGANTGELFF. The CDR3 bases are TGCGCCAGCAGCTCGGGACAGGGGGCGAACACCGGGGAGCTGTTTTTT.

The gene calls are TRBV5-5 and TRBJ2-7; 9 positions agree with TRBD1. The CDR3 is 14 residues long. The V gene end was trimmed by 1 base and the J gene end by 6 bases; junction bases not matched to a gene: 5. The germline gives CDR1 SGHKS, CDR2 YYEKEE (reference sequence). CDR3 residues: CASSLSDRGAEQYF. The DNA of the CDR3 is TGTGCCAGCAGCTTGTCGGACAGGGGAGCCGAGCAGTACTTC. Based on the CDR3 plus reference TRBV5-5 and TRBJ2-7, the full variable domain is DAGVTQSPTHLIKTRGQQVTLRCSPISGHKSVSWYQQVLGQGPQFIFQYYEKEERGRGNFPDRFSARQFPNYSSELNVNALLLGDSALYLCASSLSDRGAEQYFGPGTRLTVT.

The chain recombines TRBV7-2 with TRBJ1-2, with D possibly matching TRBD1 (5 bases). Per germline, CDR1 SGHTA and CDR2 FQGNSA. The CDR3 spans 14 residues. V lost 7 bases and J 0 bases, leaving 12 bases between the germline ends. For the CDR3, the DNA is TGTGCCAGCATCAGGGACGTAACTAACTATGGCTACACCTTC. Protein product: CASIRDVTNYGYTF.

The chain has TRBV9 and TRBJ1-3, with D possibly being TRBD1 (6 bases). Between the trimmed V and J ends, which lost 0 bases and 3 bases, there was a span of 16 bases. The CDR3 runs 17 residues. Germline loops: CDR1 SGDLS, CDR2 YYNGEE. Here the CDR3 reads CASSVAAAGALGNTIYF. The CDR3 nucleotides read TGTGCCAGCAGCGTAGCGGCGGCGGGGGCGCTTGGAAACACCATATATTTT.

The J gene is TRBJ2-3, the V gene TRBV7-8; D is undetermined. CDR3 length: 13 residues. Trimming stripped 1 base from V and 3 bases from J, with 5 bases between. CDR1 and CDR2 (germline): SGHVS, FQNEAQ. The chain's CDR3 is CASSLGGTDTQYF. CDR3 nucleotide sequence: TGTGCCAGCAGCTTAGGAGGAACAGATACGCAGTATTTT.

This clone is a singleton in its sample. The chain employs TRBV14 and TRBJ2-3, with 14 positions matching TRBD2. The CDR3 extends over 20 amino acids. CDR1 is SGHDN and CDR2 is FVKESK in the germline V gene. Trimming took 3 bases from V and 2 from J; bases not matched to a gene: 13. In DNA, the CDR3 is TGTGCCAGCAGCCAGCTCTGGACTAGCGGGGGGTCGGCCCTCACAGATACGCAGTATTTT. Translated, it gives CASSQLWTSGGSALTDTQYF.

This clone was recorded only once. The V and J genes are TRBV12-5 and TRBJ1-6, with D perhaps matching TRBD1 (6 bases). Germline CDR1 reads LGHNT; CDR2 reads FRNRAP. This CDR3 has 18 amino acids. Deletions cut 0 bases from V and 6 bases from J, with 18 bases between. The CDR3 sequence: CASGLVKGGGLVNSPLHF. CDR3 bases: TGTGCTAGTGGTTTGGTAAAGGGTGGGGGGCTTGTTAATTCACCCCTCCACTTT.

V is TRBV6-4 and J is TRBJ1-1; D is uncertain. The CDR3 contains 14 residues. Germline values: CDR1 MRHNA, CDR2 SNTAGT. V lost 7 bases, J lost 1 base, and 13 bases lay in between. CDR3 loop: CASTLSPGNTEAFF. The DNA for the CDR3 is TGTGCCAGCACGCTATCCCCCGGGAACACTGAAGCTTTCTTT.

The chain employs TRBV6-6 and TRBJ1-2; D not certain. From germline, CDR1 is MNHNY and CDR2 SVGAGI (reference sequence). The CDR3 runs 14 residues. Trimming left V 2 bases short and J 2 bases short, with 9 bases between. CDR3 sequence reads: CASSYQKLNYGYTF. The DNA of the CDR3 is TGTGCCAGCAGTTACCAAAAACTCAACTATGGCTACACCTTC.

This chain joins TRBV28 and TRBJ2-2; a weak D match, TRBD2 (6 bases). The CDR3 totals 15 residues. Germline lookup yields CDR1 MDHEN and CDR2 SYDVKM. The V end lost 2 bases, the J end lost 6 bases, and 13 bases lay between the germline ends. Here the CDR3 DNA reads TGTGCCAGCAGTTTAATGTTCGGGGGATCCGGGGAGCTGTTTTTT. Residues: CASSLMFGGSGELFF.

Here the CDR3 reads CASRSTSGNTIYF. CDR3 nucleotides: TGTGCCAGCAGATCGACGTCCGGAAACACCATATATTTT. V is TRBV3-1 (or the pseudogene TRBV3-2) and J is TRBJ1-3, with D unclear. V was trimmed by 6 bases and J by 4 bases, leaving 10 bases between them. CDR3 length equals 13 residues. Germline V gene sequence: CDR1 LGHDT, CDR2 YNNKEL (reference sequence).

The V call is TRBV10-1, the J call TRBJ2-1; 11 bases fit TRBD2. The CDR3 is 15 residues long. V was pared by 8 bases and J by 5 bases, with 8 bases of the junction left unmatched. The germline CDR1 and CDR2 sequences are WNHNN and SYGVQD (reference sequence). The CDR3 nucleotides read TGCGCCAGCCGTAGTGGGACTAGCGGCGACAATGAGCAGTTCTTC. It encodes CASRSGTSGDNEQFF.

The chain joins TRBV11-2 to TRBJ2-1, with 7 bases that match TRBD2. Germline V lookup: CDR1 SGHAT, CDR2 FQNNGV. Trimming took 0 bases from V and 5 from J; bases not matched to a gene: 1. The CDR3 runs to 14 residues. CDR3 DNA: TGTGCCAGCAGCTTAGAGCTAGCGGACAATGAGCAGTTCTTC. This translates into CASSLELADNEQFF.

The sample holds one count of this clone. This sequence joins TRBV29-1 and TRBJ1-4; D not resolved. Trimming shortened V by 2 bases and J by 0 bases, and 1 base separated the two germline ends. There are 12 residues in the CDR3. Per the germline V gene, CDR1 is SQVTM and CDR2 is ANQGSEA. Here the CDR3 DNA reads TGCAGCGTTGAAACAACTAATGAAAAACTGTTTTTT. Amino acid sequence: CSVETTNEKLFF.

The V call is TRBV30, the J call TRBJ2-7, with 9 nucleotides matching TRBD1. The V segment lost 0 bases and the J segment 4 bases; nucleotides outside the gene matches: 4. Germline lookup yields CDR1 GTSNPN and CDR2 SVGIG (reference sequence). The CDR3 loop spans 14 amino acids. CDR3 residues: CAWSVGTGPYEQYF. CDR3 DNA sequence: TGTGCCTGGAGTGTAGGGACAGGGCCGTACGAGCAGTACTTC.

This clone appeared a single time. The V and J genes are TRBV19 and TRBJ2-6; 10 positions match TRBD1. In germline, CDR1 is LNHDA, CDR2 SQIVND (reference sequence). This CDR3 contains 16 residues. J gave up 2 bases and V 4 bases, and 2 bases lay outside the gene matches. The CDR3 loop reads CASSKDRGTGANVLTF. The CDR3 DNA follows: TGTGCCAGTAGTAAGGACAGGGGGACTGGGGCCAACGTCCTGACTTTC.

This clone was detected only a few times. The chain uses TRBV7-9 and TRBJ1-2; 9 bases map to TRBD1. The germline V gene has CDR1 SEHNR and CDR2 FQNEAQ (reference sequence). This CDR3 contains 15 residues. J lost 8 bases, V lost 3 bases, and 10 bases had no gene match. This chain's CDR3 is CASSFATGGWLGYTF. The CDR3 coding sequence is TGTGCCAGCAGCTTCGCGACAGGGGGATGGTTAGGCTACACCTTC.

The chain is built from TRBV5-6 and TRBJ2-3, with D possibly matching TRBD2 (5 bases). V was cut by 3 bases and J by 6 bases, with 17 bases left in between. Germline CDR1 reads SGHDT; CDR2 reads YYEEEE. CDR3 length: 15 residues. CDR3: CASSSWTALRDTQYF. The DNA for the CDR3 is TGTGCCAGCAGCTCCTGGACTGCTTTAAGGGATACGCAGTATTTT.

The V call is TRBV27, the J call TRBJ1-2, with TRBD1 matching 7 bases. The CDR3 totals 15 residues. Germline V gives CDR1 MNHEY, CDR2 SMNVEV (reference sequence). Germline trimming cut 6 bases from V and 5 bases from J; bases unmatched to any gene: 12. The CDR3, as DNA: TGTGCCAGCAGCTTGTACAGGGGAAGTCGGTATGGCTACACCTTC. Translating it yields CASSLYRGSRYGYTF.

A single count supports this clone. The chain links TRBV7-2 to TRBJ2-7; D gene uncertain. V dropped 1 base and J dropped 7 bases, with 14 bases sitting between them. Germline CDR1 SGHTA, CDR2 FQGNSA. CDR3 size: 14 residues. The CDR3 reads CASSLGPGAGEQYF. DNA for the CDR3: TGTGCCAGCAGCTTAGGGCCAGGCGCTGGGGAGCAGTACTTC.

V gene TRBV9 combines with J gene TRBJ2-7; D is perhaps TRBD1 (5 bases). Looked up from germline, CDR1 is SGDLS and CDR2 is YYNGEE. Trimming took off 0 bases at V and 0 bases at J, with 7 bases between the two ends. The CDR3 has 14 residues. CDR3 amino acids: CASSVAGHSYEQYF. DNA for the CDR3: TGTGCCAGCAGCGTAGCAGGGCACTCCTACGAGCAGTACTTC.

The chain employs TRBV28 and TRBJ1-5; D possibly corresponds to TRBD1 (6 bases). Per germline, CDR1 MDHEN and CDR2 SYDVKM. Trimming took off 3 bases at V and 1 base at J, with 22 bases between the two ends. The CDR3 spans 19 residues. CDR3 in DNA: TGTGCCAGCAGTTTCCCCTCCGAACGGGGGCGAGGGAGCAATCAGCCCCAGCATTTT. Protein sequence: CASSFPSERGRGSNQPQHF.